This T cell receptor (beta chain) stems from a study of beta chain features in type 1 diabetes. Study overall: On cell yields, gender and age, patients and healthy donors were similar.

CDR1 and CDR2 from the germline V gene are DFQATT and SNEGSKA (reference sequence). This CDR3 is 10 amino acids long. Notes on this clone: What it binds is not known.

Investigators reverse transcribed all isolated RNA, so they sequenced expressed TCRB transcripts. Using immunoSEQ multiplex PCR, the repertoire was profiled, and TCRdb retains in-frame clones only, with some absent. This table holds 330,000 or so clones, over 10% found once. Study observations and caveats: In every one of the four CD4+ subsets, TCRB CDR3s were moderately but significantly shorter in Type 1 diabetes patients.

The specimen sequenced was naive CD4+ T cells from blood. V is TRBV20-1 and J is TRBJ2-5, with D hard to call. The sequence was collected from a woman aged 18-29 years with type 1 diabetes. The CDR3 sequence is CSPVKETQYF. CDR3 nucleotides: TGCAGCCCAGTTAAAGAGACCCAGTACTTC.